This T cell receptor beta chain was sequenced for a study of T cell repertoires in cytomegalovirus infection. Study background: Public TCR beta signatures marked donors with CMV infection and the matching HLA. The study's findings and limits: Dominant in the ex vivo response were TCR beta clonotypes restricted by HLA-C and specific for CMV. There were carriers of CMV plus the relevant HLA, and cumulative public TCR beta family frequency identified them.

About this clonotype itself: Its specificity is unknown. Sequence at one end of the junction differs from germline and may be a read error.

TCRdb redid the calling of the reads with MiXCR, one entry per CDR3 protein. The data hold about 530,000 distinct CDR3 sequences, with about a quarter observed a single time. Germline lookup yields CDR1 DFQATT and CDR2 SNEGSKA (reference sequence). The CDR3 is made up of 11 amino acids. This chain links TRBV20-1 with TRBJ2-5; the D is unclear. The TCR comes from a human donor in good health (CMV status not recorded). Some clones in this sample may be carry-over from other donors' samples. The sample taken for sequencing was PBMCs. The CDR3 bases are TGCAGTGCTCGGGCCCAAGGGACCCAGTACTTC. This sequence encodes CSARAQGTQYF.